This T cell receptor beta chain was obtained from a study of cytomegalovirus exposure and HLA in healthy donors. About this clone: Its matching antigen is unknown.

The CDR3 sequence is 16 residues long. With 1 base removed from V and 1 base from J, the gap between germline ends came to 13 bases. Germline V gene sequence: CDR1 LGHNT, CDR2 FRNRAP. Primers: 60 Vbeta forward and 13 Jbeta reverse. Repertoires were generated with immunoSEQ multiplex PCR, while TCRdb's copy carries only in-frame clones and drops some. There are roughly 110,000 clones in the sample; 74% occur only once, and more than 2% lies in the top ten. Study-level findings and limits: From TCR beta sequences, most subjects' HLA-A and HLA-B alleles were reportedly predicted accurately. Across donors, most TCRs were seen rarely, yet some public ones were widespread. TCR beta V segments were, for the most part, productive about 87% or about 30% of the time in an earlier analysis. Later work showed greater clonal expansion in HLA-associated TCR beta chains than in equally common others.

V gene TRBV12-5 combines with J gene TRBJ1-1, with unresolved D. Material for sequencing was PBMCs. This clonotype was obtained from a human donor in good health. CDR3 residues: CASGLALGRGNTEAFF. Written as DNA, the CDR3 is TGTGCTAGTGGTTTGGCCCTCGGCCGCGGGAACACTGAAGCTTTCTTT.